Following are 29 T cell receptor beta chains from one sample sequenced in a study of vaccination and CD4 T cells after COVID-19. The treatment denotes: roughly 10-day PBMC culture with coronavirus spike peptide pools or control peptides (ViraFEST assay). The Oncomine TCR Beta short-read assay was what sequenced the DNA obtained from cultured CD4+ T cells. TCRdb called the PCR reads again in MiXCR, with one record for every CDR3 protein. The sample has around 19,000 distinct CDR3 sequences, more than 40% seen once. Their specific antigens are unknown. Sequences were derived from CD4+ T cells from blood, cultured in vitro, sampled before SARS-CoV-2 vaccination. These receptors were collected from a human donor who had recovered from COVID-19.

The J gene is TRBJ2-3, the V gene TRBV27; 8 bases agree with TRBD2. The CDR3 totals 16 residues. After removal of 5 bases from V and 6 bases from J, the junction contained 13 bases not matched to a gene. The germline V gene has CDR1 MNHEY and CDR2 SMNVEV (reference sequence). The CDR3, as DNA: TGTGCCAGCAGTCCCCCGGGACTAGGGCCGTGGGATACGCAGTATTTT. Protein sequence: CASSPPGLGPWDTQYF.

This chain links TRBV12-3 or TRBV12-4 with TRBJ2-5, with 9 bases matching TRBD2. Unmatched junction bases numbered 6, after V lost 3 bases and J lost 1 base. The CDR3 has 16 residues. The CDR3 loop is CASSFMAGGSQETQYF. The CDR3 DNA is TGTGCCAGCAGTTTTATGGCGGGGGGGAGCCAAGAGACCCAGTACTTC.

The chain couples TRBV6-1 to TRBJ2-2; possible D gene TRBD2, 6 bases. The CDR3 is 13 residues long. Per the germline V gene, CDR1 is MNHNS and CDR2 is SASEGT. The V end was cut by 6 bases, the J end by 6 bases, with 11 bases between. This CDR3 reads CASSHGEAGELFF. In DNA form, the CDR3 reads TGTGCCAGCAGCCACGGGGAGGCCGGGGAGCTGTTTTTT.

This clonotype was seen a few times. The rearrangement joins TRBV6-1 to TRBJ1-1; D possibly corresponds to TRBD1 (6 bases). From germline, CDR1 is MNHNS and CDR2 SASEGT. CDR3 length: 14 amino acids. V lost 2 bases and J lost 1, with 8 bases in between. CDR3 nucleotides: TGTGCCAGCAGTGAATTGACAGGGAACACTGAAGCTTTCTTT. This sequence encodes CASSELTGNTEAFF.

Here the CDR3 DNA reads TGTGCCACCTCGTTCGGTGCAGGGGGGATCGAGCAGTACTTC. As protein: CATSFGAGGIEQYF. The rearrangement joins TRBV10-3 to TRBJ2-7; D is perhaps TRBD1 (7 bases). V was cut by 10 bases and J by 6 bases, with 22 bases left in between. Germline V gene data show CDR1 as ENHRY and CDR2 as SYGVKD. This CDR3 contains 14 residues.

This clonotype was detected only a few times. CDR3 amino acids: CASQTGSYGYTF. The DNA of the CDR3 is TGTGCCAGTCAGACAGGTTCCTATGGCTACACCTTC. The V gene is TRBV19, the J gene TRBJ1-2; the D gene is possibly TRBD1 (6 bases). V dropped 8 bases and J dropped 4 bases, with 11 bases sitting between them. From germline, CDR1 is LNHDA and CDR2 SQIVND (reference sequence). The CDR3 is 12 amino acids.

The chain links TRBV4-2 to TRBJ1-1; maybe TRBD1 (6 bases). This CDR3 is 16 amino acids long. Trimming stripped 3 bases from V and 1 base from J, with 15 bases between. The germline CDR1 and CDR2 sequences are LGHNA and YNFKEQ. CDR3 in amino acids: CASSHFLRTENTEAFF. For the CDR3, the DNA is TGTGCCAGCAGCCATTTCCTCCGGACAGAGAACACTGAAGCTTTCTTT.

CDR3 protein: CASNGASNQPQHF. For the CDR3, the DNA is TGTGCCAGTAATGGGGCGAGCAATCAGCCCCAGCATTTT. This chain links TRBV19 with TRBJ1-5; a possible D gene is TRBD1 (5 bases). With 7 bases removed from V and 1 base from J, the gap between germline ends came to 8 bases. Germline V gene sequence: CDR1 LNHDA, CDR2 SQIVND (reference sequence). This CDR3 comprises 13 residues.

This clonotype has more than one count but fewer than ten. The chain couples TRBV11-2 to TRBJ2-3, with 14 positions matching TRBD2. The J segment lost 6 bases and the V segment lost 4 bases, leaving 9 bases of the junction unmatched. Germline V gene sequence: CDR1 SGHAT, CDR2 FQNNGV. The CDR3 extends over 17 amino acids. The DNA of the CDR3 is TGTGCCAGCAGCTGGAGAGGGACTAGCGGGAGAGGTGATACGCAGTATTTT. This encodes CASSWRGTSGRGDTQYF.

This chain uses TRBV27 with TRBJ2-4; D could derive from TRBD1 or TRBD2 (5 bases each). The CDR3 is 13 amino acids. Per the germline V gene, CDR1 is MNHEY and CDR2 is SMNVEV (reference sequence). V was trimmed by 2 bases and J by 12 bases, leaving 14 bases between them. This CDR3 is CASSLNRDGNQYF. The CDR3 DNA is TGTGCCAGCAGTTTAAACCGGGACGGAAATCAGTACTTC.

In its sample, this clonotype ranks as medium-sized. The CDR3 nucleotides read TGTGCCAGCAGCTTGGGACAGGGATTTAATTCACCCCTCCACTTT. Amino acid sequence: CASSLGQGFNSPLHF. This rearrangement joins TRBV11-1 to TRBJ1-6; 9 bases map to TRBD1. The V and J ends lost 3 bases and 6 bases, in that order; junction bases with no gene match: 3. Germline V gene data show CDR1 as SGHAT and CDR2 as FQDESV (reference sequence). The length of the CDR3 is 15 residues.

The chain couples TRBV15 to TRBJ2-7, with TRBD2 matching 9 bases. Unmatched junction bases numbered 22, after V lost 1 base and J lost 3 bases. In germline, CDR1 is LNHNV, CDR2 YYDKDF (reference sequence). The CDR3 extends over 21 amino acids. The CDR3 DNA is TGTGCCACCAGCAGAGTCCCTACTAGCGGGCCCTTCTCCCATAATGACTACGAGCAGTACTTC. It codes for CATSRVPTSGPFSHNDYEQYF.

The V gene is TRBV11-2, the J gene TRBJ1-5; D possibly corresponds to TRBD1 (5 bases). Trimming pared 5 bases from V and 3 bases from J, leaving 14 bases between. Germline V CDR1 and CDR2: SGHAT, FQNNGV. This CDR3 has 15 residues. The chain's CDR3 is CASSPNPGSNQPQHF. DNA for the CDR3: TGTGCCAGCAGCCCTAACCCAGGGTCCAATCAGCCCCAGCATTTT. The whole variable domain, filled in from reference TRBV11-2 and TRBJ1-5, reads EAGVAQSPRYKIIEKRQSVAFWCNPISGHATLYWYQQILGQGPKLLIQFQNNGVVDDSQLPKDRFSAERLKGVDSTLKIQPAKLEDSAVYLCASSPNPGSNQPQHFGDGTRLSIL.

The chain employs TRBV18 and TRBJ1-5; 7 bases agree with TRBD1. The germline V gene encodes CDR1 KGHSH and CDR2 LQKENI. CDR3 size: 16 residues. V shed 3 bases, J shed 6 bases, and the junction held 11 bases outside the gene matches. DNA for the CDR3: TGTGCCAGCTCACCCGGGACAGCTCTCTCCGCTCAGCCCCAGCATTTT. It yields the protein CASSPGTALSAQPQHF.

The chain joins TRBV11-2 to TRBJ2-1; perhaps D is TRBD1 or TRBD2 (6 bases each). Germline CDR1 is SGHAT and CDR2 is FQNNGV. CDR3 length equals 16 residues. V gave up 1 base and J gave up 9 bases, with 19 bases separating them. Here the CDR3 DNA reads TGTGCCAGCAGCTTAGTGTTTTCGGGGGCGGGGACTGAGCAGTTCTTC. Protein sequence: CASSLVFSGAGTEQFF.

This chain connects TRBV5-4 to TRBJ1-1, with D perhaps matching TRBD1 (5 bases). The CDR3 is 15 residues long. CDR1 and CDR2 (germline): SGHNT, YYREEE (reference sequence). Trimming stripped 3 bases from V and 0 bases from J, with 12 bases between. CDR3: CASSSGGGMNTEAFF. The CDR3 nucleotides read TGTGCCAGCAGCTCCGGTGGGGGGATGAACACTGAAGCTTTCTTT.

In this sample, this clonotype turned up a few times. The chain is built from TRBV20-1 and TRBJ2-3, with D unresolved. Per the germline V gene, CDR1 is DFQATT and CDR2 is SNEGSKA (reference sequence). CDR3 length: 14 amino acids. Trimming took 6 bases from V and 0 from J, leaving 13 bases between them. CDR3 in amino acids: CSAAPLQSTDTQYF. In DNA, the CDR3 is TGCAGTGCAGCACCCCTCCAGAGCACAGATACGCAGTATTTT.

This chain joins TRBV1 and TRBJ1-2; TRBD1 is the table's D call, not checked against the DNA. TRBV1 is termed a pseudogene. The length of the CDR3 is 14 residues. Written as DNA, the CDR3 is TGCACCAGCAGCCACAACGGGCGGGGGGATGGCTACACCTTC. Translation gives CTSSHNGRGDGYTF.

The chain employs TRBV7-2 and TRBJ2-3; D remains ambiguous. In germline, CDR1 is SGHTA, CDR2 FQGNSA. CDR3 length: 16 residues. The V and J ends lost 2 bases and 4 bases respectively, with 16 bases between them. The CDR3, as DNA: TGTGCCAGCAGCTTATCCGTGGGTCAAAGGGCAGATACGCAGTATTTT. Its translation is CASSLSVGQRADTQYF.

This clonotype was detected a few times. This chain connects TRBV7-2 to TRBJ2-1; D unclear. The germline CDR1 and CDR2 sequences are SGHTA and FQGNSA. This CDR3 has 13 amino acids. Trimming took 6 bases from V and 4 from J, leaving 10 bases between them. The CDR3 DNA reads TGTGCCAGCAGGGGGTCGACGTACAATGAGCAGTTCTTC. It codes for CASRGSTYNEQFF.

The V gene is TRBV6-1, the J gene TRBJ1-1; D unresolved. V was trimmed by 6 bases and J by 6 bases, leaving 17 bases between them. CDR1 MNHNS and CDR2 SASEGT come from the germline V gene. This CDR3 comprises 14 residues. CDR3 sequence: CASRRESEAAEAFF. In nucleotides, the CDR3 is TGTGCCAGCAGACGAGAGTCTGAGGCGGCTGAAGCTTTCTTT.

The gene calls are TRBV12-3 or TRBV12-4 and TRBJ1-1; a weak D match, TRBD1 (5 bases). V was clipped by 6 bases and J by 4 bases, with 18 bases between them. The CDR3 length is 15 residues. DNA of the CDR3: TGTGCCAGCAGCTCGGAAAGGGGTTACGGCACTGAAGCTTTCTTT. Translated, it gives CASSSERGYGTEAFF.

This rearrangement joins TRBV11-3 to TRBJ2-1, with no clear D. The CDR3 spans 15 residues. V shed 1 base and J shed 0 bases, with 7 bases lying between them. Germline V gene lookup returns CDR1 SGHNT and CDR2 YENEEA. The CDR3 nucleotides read TGTGCCAGCAGCTTAGCGGGTAGCTCCTACAATGAGCAGTTCTTC. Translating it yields CASSLAGSSYNEQFF.

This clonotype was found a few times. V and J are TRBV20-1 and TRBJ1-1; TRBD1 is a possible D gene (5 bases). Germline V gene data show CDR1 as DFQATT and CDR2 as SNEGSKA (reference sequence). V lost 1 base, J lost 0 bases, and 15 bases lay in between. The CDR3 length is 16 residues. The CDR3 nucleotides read TGCAGTGCTAGAGGCGTGACCCCAGGGATGAACACTGAAGCTTTCTTT. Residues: CSARGVTPGMNTEAFF.

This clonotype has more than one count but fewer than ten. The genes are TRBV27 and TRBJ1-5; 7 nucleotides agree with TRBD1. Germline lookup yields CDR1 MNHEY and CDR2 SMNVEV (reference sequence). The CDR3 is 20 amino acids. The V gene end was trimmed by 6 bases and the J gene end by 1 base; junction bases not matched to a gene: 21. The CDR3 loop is CASSLKTGTVYPESNQPQHF. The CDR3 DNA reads TGTGCCAGCAGCTTGAAGACCGGGACAGTCTATCCGGAAAGCAATCAGCCCCAGCATTTT.

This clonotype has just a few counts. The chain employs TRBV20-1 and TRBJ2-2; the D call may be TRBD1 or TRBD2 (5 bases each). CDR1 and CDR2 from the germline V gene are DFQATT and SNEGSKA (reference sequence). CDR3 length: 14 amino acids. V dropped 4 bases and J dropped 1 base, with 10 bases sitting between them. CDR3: CSATGTRNTGELFF. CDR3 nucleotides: TGCAGTGCTACCGGGACGAGGAACACCGGGGAGCTGTTTTTT.

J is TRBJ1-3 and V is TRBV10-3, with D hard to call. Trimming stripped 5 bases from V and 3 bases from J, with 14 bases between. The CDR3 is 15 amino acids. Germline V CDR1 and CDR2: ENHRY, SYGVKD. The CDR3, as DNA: TGTGCCATCAGTATCGGAGGCGTCGGTGGAAACACCATATATTTT. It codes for CAISIGGVGGNTIYF.

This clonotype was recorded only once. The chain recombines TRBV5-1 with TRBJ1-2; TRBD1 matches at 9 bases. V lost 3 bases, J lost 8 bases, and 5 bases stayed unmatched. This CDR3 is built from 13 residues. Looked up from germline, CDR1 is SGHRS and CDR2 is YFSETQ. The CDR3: CASSWGTGYGYTF. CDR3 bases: TGCGCCAGCAGCTGGGGGACAGGGTACGGCTACACCTTC.

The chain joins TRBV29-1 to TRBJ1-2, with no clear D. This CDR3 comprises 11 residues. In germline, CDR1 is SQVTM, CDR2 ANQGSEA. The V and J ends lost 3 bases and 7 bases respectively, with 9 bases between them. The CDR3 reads CSVDYGVGYTF. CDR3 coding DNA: TGCAGCGTTGATTACGGAGTTGGCTACACCTTC.